This T cell receptor beta chain was sequenced for a study of blood T cells in healthy people across ages. Together with a sample-barcoded 5' primer, a J-beta primer mix was included in a second PCR lasting roughly 6 to 12 cycles. Each CDR3 protein is one row after TCRdb ran MiXCR on the 5' RACE reads. The sample lists 650,000 to 900,000 distinct CDR3 sequences; around 62% were seen once. CDR3 length: 17 amino acids. The germline gives CDR1 MNHEY, CDR2 SMNVEV (reference sequence). V shed 5 bases, J shed 1 base, and the junction held 10 bases outside the gene matches. The rearrangement links TRBV27 to TRBJ1-5, with 8 bases identical to TRBD1. The TCR sequence derives from a man between 25 and 39 years old in good health. The sequencing sample was made of blood. CDR3 coding DNA: TGTGCCAGCAGTCCGGGCAGGGGGCGACGAAGCAATCAGCCCCAGCATTTT. This encodes CASSPGRGRRSNQPQHF.